This T cell receptor beta chain was obtained from a study of blood T cells in healthy people across ages. Study as a whole: Researchers report that template switching captured about one barcoded beta molecule per two T cells. Overall study results and limits: Fewer expanded clones and more diversity marked long-lived versus aged donors.

Researchers report isolating at least 6.5 million PBMCs per sample. As regards this clonotype: Its antigen is unknown.

Through a sample-barcoded 5' primer and a J-beta primer mix, a second PCR was run for about 7 to 12 cycles. Template switching added a 12-random-nucleotide identifier to every cDNA molecule. Via MiXCR, TCRdb re-called the 5' RACE reads, giving one row per CDR3 protein. The profile shows 650,000 to 800,000 distinct CDR3 sequences, around 52% of them singletons. The CDR3 loop spans 14 amino acids. Trimming took 4 bases from V and 4 from J, leaving 14 bases between them. Per the germline V gene, CDR1 is SQVTM and CDR2 is ANQGSEA. This sequence originates from a woman older than 75 in good health. The rearrangement joins TRBV29-1 to TRBJ2-1; no definite D call. Source material: blood. The CDR3 DNA is TGCAGCGTTGCCGCTAGTTGGTCGTACAATGAGCAGTTCTTC. This gives the protein CSVAASWSYNEQFF.